A selection of T cell receptor beta chains follows, all from one sample in a study of cytomegalovirus exposure and HLA in healthy donors. Data came from immunoSEQ multiplex PCR; TCRdb stores just in-frame clones and leaves some out. This table holds some 88,000 clones, 65% to 80% found once. Sequenced: PBMCs. The source is a young woman in good health and CMV-seropositive. CDR3s include the opening cysteine and the closing phenylalanine or tryptophan. A D gene is named only where the DNA matches it firmly. Only part of the rows carry a size: once, few, many, or a class if the clone is expanded.

D,V,J,size,CDR3,DNA
-,TRBV5-1,TRBJ1-6,-,CASSFFSDSPLHF,TGCGCCAGCAGCTTTTTTTCGGATTCACCCCTCCACTTT
-,TRBV7-9,TRBJ1-1,-,CASSLWEFYTEAFF,TGTGCCAGCAGCCTCTGGGAGTTCTACACTGAAGCTTTCTTT
-,TRBV30,TRBJ1-3,-,CAWNGQTFSGNTIYF,TGTGCCTGGAATGGGCAAACCTTCTCTGGAAACACCATATATTTT
TRBD1,TRBV29-1,TRBJ1-5,-,CSVEVGDRERHF,TGCAGCGTTGAAGTAGGGGACAGGGAGAGACATTTT
-,TRBV19,TRBJ2-1,-,CASSVADYNEQFF,TGTGCCAGTAGCGTAGCGGACTACAATGAGCAGTTCTTC
TRBD1,TRBV19,TRBJ1-6,few,CASGSTGSSPLHF,TGTGCCAGTGGATCGACAGGGAGTTCACCCCTCCACTTT
-,TRBV9,TRBJ2-1,-,CASSFQLGPNTRDEQFF,TGTGCCAGCAGTTTTCAACTCGGACCAAATACTAGGGATGAGCAGTTCTTC
-,TRBV4-3,TRBJ2-6,-,CASSLGTSSSGANVLTF,TGCGCCAGCAGCTTAGGGACATCTTCCTCTGGGGCCAACGTCCTGACTTTC
-,TRBV7-2,TRBJ2-4,-,CASSFQGTKNIQYF,TGTGCCAGCAGCTTTCAGGGAACCAAAAACATTCAGTACTTC
TRBD1,TRBV19,TRBJ1-1,few,CASSSPVQGASTEAFF,TGTGCCAGTAGTTCGCCGGTGCAGGGGGCAAGTACTGAAGCTTTCTTT
-,TRBV5-4,TRBJ1-2,-,CASSLGASYGYTF,TGTGCCAGCAGCTTGGGGGCCAGCTATGGCTACACCTTC
TRBD1,TRBV9,TRBJ1-1,-,CASSPHRQGMNTEAFF,TGTGCCAGCAGCCCTCACCGACAGGGTATGAACACTGAAGCTTTCTTT
TRBD2,TRBV7-6,TRBJ2-5,-,CASSLALAGRYQETQYF,TGTGCCAGCAGCTTAGCGCTAGCGGGGAGGTACCAAGAGACCCAGTACTTC
TRBD2,TRBV13,TRBJ2-1,-,CASSRLSGGEYNEQFF,TGTGCCAGCAGCAGACTGAGCGGGGGAGAATACAATGAGCAGTTCTTC
-,TRBV7-8,TRBJ2-1,-,CASSLGGPGDEQFF,TGTGCCAGCAGCTTAGGAGGACCGGGGGATGAGCAGTTCTTC
-,TRBV4-1,TRBJ2-1,-,CASSQDPNPSYNEQFF,TGCGCCAGCAGCCAAGATCCTAATCCTTCCTACAATGAGCAGTTCTTC
TRBD1,TRBV28,TRBJ1-2,-,CATLDRVYGYTF,TGTGCCACCCTAGACAGGGTCTATGGCTACACCTTC
-,TRBV19,TRBJ1-5,-,CASSIRQFTGNQPQHF,TGTGCCAGTAGTATTCGACAGTTCACGGGCAATCAGCCCCAGCATTTT
TRBD1,TRBV9,TRBJ1-1,once,CASSPQGPTEAFF,TGTGCCAGCAGCCCACAGGGGCCCACTGAAGCTTTCTTT
-,TRBV19,TRBJ2-1,large,CASSIPYNEQFF,TGTGCCAGTAGTATTCCATACAATGAGCAGTTCTTC
-,TRBV27,TRBJ2-7,-,CASTPDTGEQYF,TGTGCCAGCACCCCCGACACCGGCGAGCAGTACTTC
TRBD1,TRBV7-2,TRBJ2-2,-,CASSLAGQGITGELFF,TGTGCCAGCAGCTTAGCGGGACAGGGTATCACCGGGGAGCTGTTTTTT
TRBD1,TRBV7-9,TRBJ1-5,-,CASSGGQRNQPQHF,TGTGCCAGCAGCGGGGGACAGCGGAATCAGCCCCAGCATTTT
TRBD1,TRBV5-4,TRBJ1-2,-,CASSPTGQGDGYTF,TGTGCCAGCAGCCCCACGGGACAGGGGGACGGCTACACCTTC
TRBD2,TRBV28,TRBJ2-7,-,CASSEALAVVLYEQYF,TGTGCCAGCAGTGAAGCCCTAGCGGTCGTCCTATACGAGCAGTACTTC
-,TRBV15,TRBJ1-1,-,CATSIGRVATEAFF,TGTGCCACCAGCATCGGCAGGGTTGCCACTGAAGCTTTCTTT
TRBD1,TRBV27,TRBJ1-1,-,CASGRTGGTEAFF,TGTGCCAGCGGACGGACAGGCGGCACTGAAGCTTTCTTT
TRBD2,TRBV28,TRBJ2-3,-,CATGTSYRGTDTQYF,TGTGCCACCGGGACTAGCTATCGGGGAACAGATACGCAGTATTTT
-,TRBV20-1,TRBJ1-1,-,CSASGEPEAFF,TGCAGTGCATCCGGGGAGCCCGAAGCTTTCTTT
-,TRBV19,TRBJ2-1,-,CASSMTPNEQFF,TGTGCCAGTAGTATGACTCCCAATGAGCAGTTCTTC
-,TRBV7-2,TRBJ1-1,-,CASSTGIRTEAFF,TGTGCCAGCAGTACAGGGATTCGCACTGAAGCTTTCTTT
-,TRBV7-9,TRBJ2-7,-,CASSFVHYEQYF,TGTGCCAGCAGCTTTGTCCACTACGAGCAGTACTTC
TRBD1,TRBV15,TRBJ1-2,once,CATSSRQGNYGYTF,TGTGCCACCAGCTCCCGACAGGGTAACTATGGCTACACCTTC
-,TRBV27,TRBJ2-1,-,CVTYRGLAVNNEQFF,TGTGTCACGTACCGAGGTCTAGCAGTCAACAATGAGCAGTTCTTC
TRBD1,TRBV7-9,TRBJ2-5,-,CASRWDSQETQYF,TGTGCCAGCAGGTGGGACAGCCAAGAGACCCAGTACTTC
TRBD2,TRBV7-9,TRBJ2-7,-,CASSGTSGDYEQYF,TGTGCCAGCAGCGGGACTAGCGGGGACTACGAGCAGTACTTC
-,TRBV5-6,TRBJ1-1,-,CASSRIGGMNTEAFF,TGTGCCAGCAGCCGGATCGGGGGAATGAACACTGAAGCTTTCTTT
-,TRBV7-9,TRBJ1-1,-,CASSLGKKIVGHDTEAFF,TGTGCCAGCAGCTTAGGAAAGAAGATTGTGGGGCATGACACTGAAGCTTTCTTT
TRBD1,TRBV10-3,TRBJ1-1,-,CAISELRQGPNTEAFF,TGTGCCATCAGTGAGTTGCGACAGGGACCAAACACTGAAGCTTTCTTT
-,TRBV7-2,TRBJ2-7,few,CASSHQGGGVRYEQYF,TGTGCCAGCAGTCATCAAGGGGGCGGGGTTAGGTACGAGCAGTACTTC
TRBD1,TRBV28,TRBJ1-4,-,CASRSSGQVKKLFF,TGTGCCAGCAGATCCTCGGGACAGGTGAAAAAACTGTTTTTT
-,TRBV5-1,TRBJ1-4,-,CASSLAGGRNEKLFF,TGCGCCAGCAGCTTGGCCGGGGGACGGAATGAAAAACTGTTTTTT
-,TRBV5-1,TRBJ2-5,-,CASSLTTSQETQYF,TGCGCCAGCAGCTTGACGACTAGCCAAGAGACCCAGTACTTC
TRBD2,TRBV7-3,TRBJ2-7,-,CASSLGGGPYEQYF,TGTGCCAGCAGCTTGGGGGGGGGACCCTACGAGCAGTACTTC
-,TRBV10-3,TRBJ1-5,-,CAISGEQSQPQHF,TGTGCCATCAGTGGGGAGCAGAGTCAGCCCCAGCATTTT
TRBD1,TRBV27,TRBJ2-7,-,CASAEGQGATYEQYF,TGTGCCAGCGCCGAGGGACAGGGGGCCACCTACGAGCAGTACTTC
TRBD2,TRBV5-4,TRBJ2-7,-,CASSEAGAPGYEQYF,TGTGCCAGCAGCGAAGCGGGGGCCCCAGGTTACGAGCAGTACTTC